This T cell receptor (beta chain) was obtained from a study of T cell changes during pregnancy in multiple sclerosis. Sequencing used immunoSEQ multiplex PCR; TCRdb keeps in-frame clones, though not all of them. The sample has some 87,000 clones; nearly 95% are singletons. V was pared by 0 bases and J by 6 bases, with 5 bases of the junction left unmatched. The CDR3 totals 15 residues. In germline, CDR1 is SGHRS, CDR2 YFSETQ. This clone was observed once. This receptor was obtained from a female donor with multiple sclerosis, enrolled in a pregnancy study. Sample: peripheral blood, taken in the second trimester of pregnancy. The chain uses TRBV5-1 and TRBJ2-7; 11 nucleotides line up with TRBD2. CDR3 amino acids: CASSLETSGNGEQYF. The CDR3 DNA is TGCGCCAGCAGCTTGGAGACTAGCGGGAATGGCGAGCAGTACTTC.